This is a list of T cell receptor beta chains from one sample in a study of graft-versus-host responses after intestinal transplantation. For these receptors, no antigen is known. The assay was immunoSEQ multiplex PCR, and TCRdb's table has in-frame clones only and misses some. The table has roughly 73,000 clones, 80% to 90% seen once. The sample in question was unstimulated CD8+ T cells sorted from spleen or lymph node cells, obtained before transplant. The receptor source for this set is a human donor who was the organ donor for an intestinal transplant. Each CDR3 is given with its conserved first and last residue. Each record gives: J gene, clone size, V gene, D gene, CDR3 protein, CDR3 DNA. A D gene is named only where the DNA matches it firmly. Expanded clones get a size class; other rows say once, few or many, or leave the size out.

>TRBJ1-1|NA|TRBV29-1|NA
CSVEANTEAFF
TGCAGCGTTGAGGCGAACACTGAAGCTTTCTTT
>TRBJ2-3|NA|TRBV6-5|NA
CASSYSSDRSTDTQYF
TGTGCCAGCAGTTACTCGAGTGACAGGTCCACAGATACGCAGTATTTT
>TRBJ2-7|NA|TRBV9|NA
CASSVGLETNYEQYF
TGTGCCAGCAGCGTAGGGTTGGAGACCAACTACGAGCAGTACTTC
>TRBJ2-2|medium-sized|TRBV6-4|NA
CASSDSSTGELFF
TGTGCCAGCAGTGACTCTAGCACCGGGGAGCTGTTTTTT
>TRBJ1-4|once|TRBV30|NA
CAWEGNTNEKLFF
TGTGCCTGGGAAGGGAATACTAATGAAAAACTGTTTTTT
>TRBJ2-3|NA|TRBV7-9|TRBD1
CASSLVWDRVTDTQYF
TGTGCCAGCAGCTTAGTTTGGGACAGGGTCACAGATACGCAGTATTTT
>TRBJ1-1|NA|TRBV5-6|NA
CASSNSGTEAFF
TGTGCCAGCAGCAACTCGGGTACTGAAGCTTTCTTT
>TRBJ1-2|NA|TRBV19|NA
CASSITGSSYGYTF
TGTGCCAGTAGTATTACAGGGTCTTCCTATGGCTACACCTTC
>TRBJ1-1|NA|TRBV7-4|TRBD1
CASSSDPIDRVGDEAFF
TGTGCCAGCAGCTCCGACCCTATCGACAGGGTAGGTGATGAAGCTTTCTTT
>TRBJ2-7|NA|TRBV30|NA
CAWSVLRSAYEQYF
TGTGCCTGGAGTGTACTTAGGTCGGCCTACGAGCAGTACTTC
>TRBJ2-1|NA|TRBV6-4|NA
CASSQGSSYNEQFF
TGTGCCAGCTCTCAGGGTAGCTCCTACAATGAGCAGTTCTTC
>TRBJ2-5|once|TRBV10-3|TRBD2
CAISPGTSGGETQYF
TGTGCCATCAGTCCAGGGACTAGCGGGGGAGAGACCCAGTACTTC
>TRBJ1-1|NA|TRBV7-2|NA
CASSPQPSTEAFF
TGTGCCAGCAGCCCCCAACCGAGCACTGAAGCTTTCTTT
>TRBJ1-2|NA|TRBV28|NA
CASSYPGGNGYTF
TGTGCCAGCAGCTACCCGGGAGGGAACGGCTACACCTTC
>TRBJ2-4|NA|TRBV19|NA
CARGERPLAKNIQYF
TGTGCTAGGGGGGAAAGACCTCTAGCCAAAAACATTCAGTACTTC